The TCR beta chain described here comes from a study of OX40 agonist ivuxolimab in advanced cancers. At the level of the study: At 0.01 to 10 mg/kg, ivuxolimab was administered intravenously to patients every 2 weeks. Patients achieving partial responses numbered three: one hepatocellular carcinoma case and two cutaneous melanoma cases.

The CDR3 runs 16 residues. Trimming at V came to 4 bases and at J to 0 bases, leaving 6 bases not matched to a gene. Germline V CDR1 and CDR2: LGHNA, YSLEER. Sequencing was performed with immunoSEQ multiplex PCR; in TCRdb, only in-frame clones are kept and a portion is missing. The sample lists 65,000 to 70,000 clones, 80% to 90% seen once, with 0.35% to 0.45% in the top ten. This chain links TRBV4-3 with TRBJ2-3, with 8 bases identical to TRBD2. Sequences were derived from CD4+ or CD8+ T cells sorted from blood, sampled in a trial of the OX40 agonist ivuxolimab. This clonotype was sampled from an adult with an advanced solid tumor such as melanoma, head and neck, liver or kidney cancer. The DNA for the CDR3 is TGCGCCAGCAGCCGCCGGGGGGGCCCTAGCACAGATACGCAGTATTTT. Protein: CASSRRGGPSTDTQYF.